These 25 T cell receptor beta chains were sequenced from one sample in a study of blood T cells in healthy people across ages. Primed by a sample-barcoded 5' primer and a J-beta primer mix, a second PCR proceeded for about 6 to 12 cycles. In TCRdb, the 5' RACE reads were re-called with MiXCR into one record per CDR3 protein. The data show around 1,600,000 distinct CDR3 sequences, roughly two fifths seen once. The sequenced material came from blood. The receptors were sampled from a woman aged 18-29 years in good health.

The rearrangement links TRBV5-4 to TRBJ2-1; 8 nucleotides agree with TRBD2. Germline assignment: CDR1 SGHNT and CDR2 YYREEE (reference sequence). The CDR3 extends over 15 amino acids. The trim removed 0 bases at V and 6 bases at J, leaving 5 bases unmatched. The DNA for the CDR3 is TGTGCCAGCAGCTTGGTTTCGCTAGCGGGCAATGAGCAGTTCTTC. Its protein is CASSLVSLAGNEQFF.

In this sample, this clonotype turned up a few times. This sequence joins TRBV12-5 and TRBJ2-2; tentatively, D is TRBD2 (6 bases). CDR1 is LGHNT, CDR2 FRNRAP, per germline. There are 13 residues in the CDR3. V was cut by 9 bases and J by 3 bases, with 11 bases left in between. The DNA of the CDR3 is TGTGCTAGCGGAGGAGGGTACACCGGGGAGCTGTTTTTT. It encodes CASGGGYTGELFF. Full variable domain (outside the CDR3, taken from reference TRBV12-5 and TRBJ2-2): DARVTQTPRHKVTEMGQEVTMRCQPILGHNTVFWYRQTMMQGLELLAYFRNRAPLDDSGMPKDRFSAEMPDATLATLKIQPSEPRDSAVYFCASGGGYTGELFFGEGSRLTVL.

The chain recombines TRBV9 with TRBJ2-7, with D possibly TRBD2 on 6 matching bases. The tail of the sequence fits TRBJ2-5 better, so the J call may be wrong. This CDR3 has 14 amino acids. CDR1 is SGDLS and CDR2 is YYNGEE in the germline V gene. The CDR3, as DNA: TGTGCCAGCAGCGCGGACTACCAGGAGGAGACCCAGTACTTC. Translation gives CASSADYQEETQYF.

The genes are TRBV2 and TRBJ1-5; TRBD1 matches at 9 bases. The CDR3 spans 16 residues. Trimming at V came to 6 bases and at J to 4 bases, leaving 10 bases not matched to a gene. Germline lookup yields CDR1 SNHLY and CDR2 FYNNEI. The CDR3 here is CASRDTGTGLNQPQHF. In nucleotides, the CDR3 is TGTGCCAGCAGAGATACCGGGACAGGGCTAAATCAGCCCCAGCATTTT.

A few counts support this clonotype. The chain links TRBV20-1 to TRBJ2-1, with D uncertain. V lost 2 bases, J lost 4 bases, and 12 bases lay in between. Germline lookup yields CDR1 DFQATT and CDR2 SNEGSKA (reference sequence). The CDR3 spans 14 residues. CDR3: CSARRLELYNEQFF. The CDR3 DNA follows: TGCAGTGCTAGAAGACTCGAGTTATACAATGAGCAGTTCTTC.

This clonotype was observed a few times. The chain is built from TRBV6-5 and TRBJ1-2; 7 bases agree with TRBD1. The trim removed 7 bases at V and 5 bases at J, leaving 16 bases unmatched. The CDR3 sequence is 16 residues long. The germline V gene has CDR1 MNHEY and CDR2 SVGAGI. DNA of the CDR3: TGTGCCAGCACCCACCTAGCCCCGGGACAGTCATATGGCTACACCTTC. Translating gives CASTHLAPGQSYGYTF.

This sequence joins TRBV7-2 and TRBJ2-4; no reliable D call. The CDR3 consists of 14 residues. Germline assignment: CDR1 SGHTA and CDR2 FQGNSA. Deletions cut 4 bases from V and 9 bases from J, with 16 bases between. CDR3 amino acids: CASSSRVGLSIQYF. The CDR3 DNA is TGTGCCAGCAGCTCTAGGGTGGGTTTGAGCATTCAGTACTTC.

The chain has TRBV7-9 and TRBJ2-1; D may be TRBD2 (5 bases). CDR3 length: 15 residues. Germline loops: CDR1 SEHNR, CDR2 FQNEAQ (reference sequence). V lost 2 bases and J 5 bases, leaving 13 bases between the germline ends. The CDR3 sequence is CASSLIPGSNNEQFF. The CDR3 DNA is TGTGCCAGCAGCTTAATTCCGGGGTCGAACAATGAGCAGTTCTTC.

V usage is TRBV3-1 and J usage is TRBJ2-7; 14 bases fit TRBD2. The J call may not be correct, given that the DNA end is closer to TRBJ2-5. The CDR3 length is 16 residues. Germline CDR1 and CDR2: LGHDT and YNNKEL (reference sequence). Here the CDR3 reads CASSYMGLAGVETQYF. In DNA, the CDR3 is TGTGCCAGCAGCTACATGGGACTAGCGGGAGTGGAGACCCAGTACTTC.

This rearrangement joins TRBV20-1 to TRBJ2-3, with 12 bases matching TRBD2. CDR1 and CDR2 from the germline V gene are DFQATT and SNEGSKA (reference sequence). Germline trimming cut 7 bases from V and 3 bases from J; bases unmatched to any gene: 8. The CDR3 extends over 15 amino acids. The CDR3 loop reads CSVPPTSGGTDTQYF. The CDR3 coding sequence is TGCAGTGTCCCACCCACTAGCGGGGGGACAGATACGCAGTATTTT.

Points on this clonotype: Compared with germline, one end of the junction differs, possibly owing to a read error. The rearrangement joins TRBV7-7 to TRBJ2-1; possibly TRBD2 for D (5 bases). The germline V gene has CDR1 SSHAT and CDR2 FNYEAQ (reference sequence). The CDR3 consists of 16 residues. The CDR3 protein is CASIPDWESSYNEQFF. The CDR3 region has the DNA TGTGCTAGCATACCCGATTGGGAGAGCTCCTACAATGAGCAGTTCTTC. The full variable domain, its missing parts supplied by reference TRBV7-7 and TRBJ2-1, is GAGVSQSPRYKVTKRGQDVTLRCDPISSHATLYWYQQALGQGPEFLTYFNYEAQPDKSGLPSDRFSAERPEGSISTLTIQRTEQRDSAMYRCASIPDWESSYNEQFFGPGTRLTVL.

This chain connects TRBV7-2 to TRBJ2-1; D is tentatively TRBD1 or TRBD2 (6 bases each). The ends were cut back, 3 bases at V and 8 bases at J, with 11 bases in the middle. The CDR3 sequence is 13 residues long. From germline, CDR1 is SGHTA and CDR2 FQGNSA. CDR3 in DNA: TGTGCCAGCAGCTTTGGGGGGCCCTATGAGCAGTTCTTC. Amino acid sequence: CASSFGGPYEQFF.

The rearrangement links TRBV2 to TRBJ1-6, with D maybe TRBD1 (5 bases). Germline CDR1 SNHLY, CDR2 FYNNEI. Trimming cost V 3 bases and J 11 bases, with 8 bases left between them. This CDR3 comprises 12 residues. CDR3 sequence: CASSDRVPPLHF. The CDR3 nucleotides are TGTGCCAGCAGTGACAGGGTGCCACCCCTCCACTTT.

Details on this clonotype: It is likely a read error, because the conserved phenylalanine at the end of the CDR3 is missing. The rearrangement links TRBV20-1 to TRBJ2-7, with D possibly TRBD1 on 7 matching bases. Per the germline V gene, CDR1 is DFQATT and CDR2 is SNEGSKA (reference sequence). V dropped 6 bases and J dropped 2 bases, with 11 bases sitting between them. The CDR3 sequence is 12 residues long. The CDR3 region has the DNA TGCAGTGCGGGGGGACAGACCTACGAGCAGTACTTA. As protein: CSAGGQTYEQYL.

This chain uses TRBV7-9 with TRBJ1-1; D possibly corresponds to TRBD1 (5 bases). Germline V gene data show CDR1 as SEHNR and CDR2 as FQNEAQ (reference sequence). This CDR3 comprises 14 residues. Deletions cut 0 bases from V and 7 bases from J, with 12 bases between. CDR3 sequence (DNA): TGTGCCAGCAGCTTAGCGCCCGGGGGAGGTGAAGCTTTCTTT. It translates to CASSLAPGGGEAFF.

Details on this clonotype: The junction differs from germline at one of its ends, possibly a read error. The chain combines TRBV27 with TRBJ2-3; 7 bases fit TRBD1. This CDR3 contains 15 residues. CDR1 is MNHEY, CDR2 SMNVEV, per germline (reference sequence). The CDR3 region has the DNA TGTGCCAGCAGTTTAGGGTGGACAGGCACGGATACGCAGTATTTT. Translating it yields CASSLGWTGTDTQYF.

The V gene is TRBV5-5, the J gene TRBJ2-5; the D gene is possibly TRBD1 (6 bases). This CDR3 contains 13 residues. Germline CDR1 reads SGHKS; CDR2 reads YYEKEE (reference sequence). V lost 3 bases and J lost 9, with 15 bases in between. This CDR3 is CASSSGQLGAQYF. CDR3 bases: TGTGCCAGCAGCTCTGGACAGCTGGGGGCCCAGTACTTC.

This clonotype was seen ten or more times. This chain connects TRBV5-1 to TRBJ2-1, with 7 bases identical to TRBD2. CDR1 and CDR2 (germline): SGHRS, YFSETQ. With V trimmed by 4 bases and J by 4 bases, 14 bases remained unmatched. The CDR3 loop spans 17 amino acids. The CDR3 region is CASSQYRGSGAYNEQFF. The CDR3 DNA sequence: TGCGCCAGCAGCCAATACCGGGGGAGCGGGGCATACAATGAGCAGTTCTTC.

V is TRBV29-1 and J is TRBJ1-4, with 10 bases lining up with TRBD1. The junction had 6 bases not matched to a gene; V was cut back by 5 bases and J by 6 bases. This CDR3 is 14 amino acids long. CDR1 and CDR2 (germline): SQVTM, ANQGSEA. The CDR3 protein is CSVTKTGGYEKLFF. CDR3 nucleotide sequence: TGCAGCGTTACAAAGACAGGGGGCTATGAAAAACTGTTTTTT.

The chain links TRBV6-2 or TRBV6-3 to TRBJ2-5; D uncertain. V was cut by 5 bases and J by 11 bases, with 15 bases left in between. From germline, CDR1 is MNHEY and CDR2 SVGEGT. The CDR3 sequence is 12 residues long. Written as DNA, the CDR3 is TGTGCCAGCAGTAGCTATCACAATGAGCAGTACTTC. Encoded protein: CASSSYHNEQYF.

This clonotype was detected ten times or more. V and J are TRBV20-1 and TRBJ2-1, with 7 positions matching TRBD2. The CDR3 totals 11 residues. Germline loops: CDR1 DFQATT, CDR2 SNEGSKA (reference sequence). The chain's CDR3 is CSARLANEQFF. The CDR3 nucleotides are TGCAGCGCAAGACTAGCCAATGAGCAGTTCTTC.

This sequence joins TRBV7-9 and TRBJ2-1; no clear D. V was trimmed by 8 bases and J by 3 bases, leaving 11 bases between them. Germline V gene data show CDR1 as SEHNR and CDR2 as FQNEAQ (reference sequence). The CDR3 is made up of 13 amino acids. CDR3: CASFGRNYNEQFF. CDR3 in DNA: TGTGCCAGCTTCGGCCGGAACTACAATGAGCAGTTCTTC.

The chain is built from TRBV7-2 and TRBJ2-7, with D perhaps matching TRBD2 (6 bases). Germline assignment: CDR1 SGHTA and CDR2 FQGNSA. Trimming removed 1 base from V and 7 bases from J, with 14 bases in between. The CDR3 has 14 residues. Here the CDR3 DNA reads TGTGCCAGCAGCTTAGTGGTCGGGGGTCAAGAGCAGTACTTC. It encodes CASSLVVGGQEQYF.

The V call is TRBV12-3 or TRBV12-4, the J call TRBJ2-1; perhaps TRBD2 as D (6 bases). Trimming removed 5 bases at V and 10 bases at J, with 18 bases between. The CDR3 covers 14 residues. The CDR3 loop reads CASSVAGSLYEQFF. DNA of the CDR3: TGTGCCAGCAGTGTGGCGGGGAGTCTCTACGAGCAGTTCTTC.

The rearrangement links TRBV4-3 to TRBJ1-4, with 12 bases identical to TRBD1. Per germline, CDR1 LGHNA and CDR2 YSLEER. J lost 7 bases, V lost 2 bases, and 14 bases had no gene match. The CDR3 has 19 amino acids. In nucleotides, the CDR3 is TGCGCCAGCAGCCAATTTACCGGGACAGGGGGCATAGTTGGTGAAAAACTGTTTTTT. As protein: CASSQFTGTGGIVGEKLFF.